These 30 T cell receptor beta chains came from one sample sequenced in a study of vaccination effects on CD4 cells after COVID-19 (dated by TCRdb to between 2021 and 2024). Their antigens remain unidentified. Receptor libraries were prepared by the immunoSEQ multiplex PCR assay. The immuneACCESS repertoire file appears here via TCRdb, limited to in-frame rearrangements. These files lack a portion of the clones; in checked studies, under half of the deficit traces to unresolved V genes, and the cause of the others is not known. The sample table shows about 73,000 clones, and about four fifths are seen once. Of the sample, around 2.9% is held by the ten largest clones. To identify antigen-specific CD4+ T cell clonotypes by their expansion, the ViraFEST assay first stimulated PBMC with viral peptide pools and then applied TCR sequencing. After approximately eleven days of culture, CD4+ T cells were isolated with the EasySep CD4+ T cell isolation kit. None of the healthy vaccine recipients had a prior SARS-CoV-2 infection, which was confirmed by nucleocapsid antibody tests that came back negative both before and after vaccination.

Sample: CD4+ T cells from PBMCs cultured with HCoV-NL63 spike peptides, taken before COVID-19 vaccination. What this sample's cell subset or site label stands for: HCoV-NL63 spike overlapping peptide pool stimulation. These receptors were obtained from a human donor who received a COVID-19 vaccine.

J is TRBJ2-4 and V is TRBV13, with a tentative D call TRBD1 (5 bases). CDR1 is PRHDT, CDR2 FYEKMQ, per germline (reference sequence). V lost 7 bases to trimming and J lost 3 bases, with 13 bases between them. This CDR3 spans 14 amino acids. CDR3 bases: TGTGCCAGCACGCAACAGGTACACAAAAACATTCAGTACTTC. It is translated as CASTQQVHKNIQYF.

Only a few counts were recorded for this clone. This chain joins TRBV19 and TRBJ1-3; no firm D call. CDR1 is LNHDA, CDR2 SQIVND, per germline (reference sequence). With 4 bases removed from V and 0 bases from J, the gap between germline ends came to 13 bases. The CDR3 loop spans 16 amino acids. The CDR3 sequence: CASSSKGIGSGNTIYF. The CDR3 region has the DNA TGTGCCAGTAGTAGTAAGGGAATCGGCTCTGGAAACACCATATATTTT.

The rearrangement links TRBV9 to TRBJ2-5; 8 positions agree with TRBD2. The length of the CDR3 is 16 residues. With V trimmed by 0 bases and J by 2 bases, 6 bases remained unmatched. Per germline, CDR1 SGDLS and CDR2 YYNGEE. The chain's CDR3 is CASSVEAAGVQETQYF. CDR3 bases: TGTGCCAGCAGCGTAGAGGCAGCGGGGGTACAAGAGACCCAGTACTTC.

This chain joins TRBV11-2 and TRBJ2-4; 8 bases map to TRBD2. Germline V gene sequence: CDR1 SGHAT, CDR2 FQNNGV. CDR3 length: 16 residues. The V and J ends lost 5 bases and 8 bases, in that order; junction bases with no gene match: 14. Written as DNA, the CDR3 is TGTGCCAGCAGCCCGGGACGCCGGGAGGGTTGGGACATTCAGTACTTC. Its translation is CASSPGRREGWDIQYF.

The CDR3 protein is CASSYALRGQGRAFF. In DNA, the CDR3 is TGTGCCAGCAGTTACGCCCTGAGGGGGCAGGGGAGAGCTTTCTTT. The rearrangement links TRBV6-6 to TRBJ1-1; TRBD1 matches 7 bases. Germline trimming cut 2 bases from V and 10 bases from J; bases unmatched to any gene: 13. This CDR3 has 15 residues. Germline assignment: CDR1 MNHNY and CDR2 SVGAGI (reference sequence).

This chain joins TRBV4-3 and TRBJ1-2; D ambiguous. V dropped 4 bases and J dropped 2 bases, with 17 bases sitting between them. Germline values: CDR1 LGHNA, CDR2 YSLEER. The CDR3 has 16 residues. CDR3 DNA sequence: TGCGCCAGCAGCCGCGACCGTCGGGTATTCAACTATGGCTACACCTTC. The encoded protein is CASSRDRRVFNYGYTF.

The V call is TRBV5-8, the J call TRBJ2-3; 12 bases align to TRBD2. With V trimmed by 2 bases and J by 2 bases, 3 bases remained unmatched. CDR1 is SGHTS, CDR2 YDEGEE, per germline. CDR3 size: 16 residues. CDR3 loop: CASSLGLAGPTDTQYF. In DNA, the CDR3 is TGTGCCAGCAGCTTAGGACTAGCGGGGCCCACAGATACGCAGTATTTT.

J is TRBJ2-6 and V is TRBV30, with D perhaps TRBD1 or TRBD2 (5 bases each). The V and J ends lost 5 bases and 2 bases respectively, with 13 bases between them. This CDR3 spans 15 amino acids. In germline, CDR1 is GTSNPN, CDR2 SVGIG (reference sequence). The CDR3 protein is CAWSGLLPGANVLTF. Written as DNA, the CDR3 is TGTGCCTGGTCGGGGCTCCTACCTGGGGCCAACGTCCTGACTTTC.

The V gene is TRBV3-1 (or the pseudogene TRBV3-2), the J gene TRBJ2-1; no clear D. The V end was cut by 1 base, the J end by 10 bases, with 8 bases between. Germline V lookup: CDR1 LGHDT, CDR2 YNNKEL (reference sequence). The CDR3 is 12 residues long. The CDR3 coding sequence is TGTGCCAGCAGCCAAGGCAGCGCGGAGCAGTTCTTC. It specifies CASSQGSAEQFF.

This rearrangement joins TRBV2 to TRBJ1-4, with unresolved D. Germline CDR1 and CDR2: SNHLY and FYNNEI. V was trimmed by 6 bases and J by 8 bases, leaving 10 bases between them. This CDR3 is built from 12 residues. The CDR3 spells CASRPGGEKLFF. Written as DNA, the CDR3 is TGTGCCAGCAGACCAGGAGGGGAAAAACTGTTTTTT. The variable domain in full, with the rest retrieved from reference TRBV2 and TRBJ1-4, is EPEVTQTPSHQVTQMGQEVILRCVPISNHLYFYWYRQILGQKVEFLVSFYNNEISEKSEIFDDQFSVERPDGSNFTLKIRSTKLEDSAMYFCASRPGGEKLFFGSGTQLSVL.

The chain recombines TRBV2 with TRBJ2-3; no clear D. Trimming left V 8 bases short and J 8 bases short, with 14 bases between. Per germline, CDR1 SNHLY and CDR2 FYNNEI. There are 12 residues in the CDR3. The CDR3 DNA is TGTGCCAGCCGTCCAACTCGGGCTACGCAGTATTTT. Amino acid sequence: CASRPTRATQYF.

The chain links TRBV28 to TRBJ1-5; D ambiguous. The CDR3 length is 14 residues. The V end was cut by 5 bases, the J end by 6 bases, with 14 bases between. CDR1 and CDR2 from the germline V gene are MDHEN and SYDVKM. The CDR3: CASSPPGEAQPQHF. CDR3 in DNA: TGTGCCAGCAGTCCCCCAGGAGAGGCTCAGCCCCAGCATTTT.

The chain carries TRBV19 and TRBJ1-1, with 9 bases lining up with TRBD1. This CDR3 spans 17 amino acids. Germline CDR1 LNHDA, CDR2 SQIVND (reference sequence). J was trimmed by 6 bases and V by 8 bases; bases with no gene match: 19. The CDR3 nucleotides are TGTGCCAGTTATTCACCGGGACAGGGTCCGCCGGGCGCTGAAGCTTTCTTT. Translated: CASYSPGQGPPGAEAFF.

This chain links TRBV7-2 with TRBJ2-1; maybe TRBD2 (6 bases). CDR3 length: 13 amino acids. V lost 3 bases and J lost 5, with 8 bases in between. Per germline, CDR1 SGHTA and CDR2 FQGNSA. The CDR3 is CASSFRGNNEQFF. The CDR3 bases are TGTGCCAGCAGCTTTCGGGGGAACAATGAGCAGTTCTTC.

The V and J genes are TRBV24-1 and TRBJ1-2; 9 bases line up with TRBD1. Germline trimming cut 9 bases from V and 4 bases from J; bases unmatched to any gene: 8. Germline V gives CDR1 KGHDR, CDR2 SFDVKD. The CDR3 runs 14 residues. CDR3 DNA sequence: TGTGCCACCGCATCGGGACAGGGTTTCTATGGCTACACCTTC. Its protein is CATASGQGFYGYTF.

The chain carries TRBV5-6 and TRBJ2-7; the D is unclear. Trimming shortened V by 2 bases and J by 7 bases, and 13 bases separated the two germline ends. The CDR3 runs 13 residues. Germline values: CDR1 SGHDT, CDR2 YYEEEE. DNA for the CDR3: TGTGCCAGCAGCTTCCAGTTGCCTGGGGAGCAGTACGTC. Amino acid sequence: CASSFQLPGEQYV.

This chain uses TRBV9 with TRBJ2-1; D perhaps matches TRBD1 (5 bases). CDR3 length: 14 residues. V was trimmed by 2 bases and J by 6 bases, leaving 12 bases between them. Germline loops: CDR1 SGDLS, CDR2 YYNGEE. The CDR3 DNA reads TGTGCCAGCAGCGTCTGGGGCACGGTCAATGAGCAGTTCTTC. It is translated as CASSVWGTVNEQFF.

The V gene is TRBV12-3 or TRBV12-4, the J gene TRBJ2-5; D call uncertain. The V and J ends lost 8 bases and 4 bases respectively, with 11 bases between them. The CDR3 totals 12 residues. CDR3 sequence (DNA): TGTGCCAGCGGCGAAGTAGTAGAGACCCAGTACTTC. It specifies CASGEVVETQYF.

This chain connects TRBV19 to TRBJ1-3; perhaps TRBD1 as D (6 bases). The CDR3 length is 18 residues. Trimming cost V 11 bases and J 4 bases, with 30 bases left between them. Germline loops: CDR1 LNHDA, CDR2 SQIVND (reference sequence). DNA of the CDR3: TGTGCCTCCCAGCCCAGACCCAGGGGAGCAGGTGCCGGAAACACCATATATTTT. This sequence encodes CASQPRPRGAGAGNTIYF.

The genes are TRBV4-1 and TRBJ2-3; no reliable D call. Germline CDR1 MGHRA, CDR2 YSYEKL. Trimming shortened V by 0 bases and J by 2 bases, and 12 bases separated the two germline ends. The CDR3 is made up of 16 amino acids. CDR3 residues: CASSQERQVLTDTQYF. The CDR3 DNA is TGCGCCAGCAGCCAAGAACGGCAAGTCCTCACAGATACGCAGTATTTT.

The gene calls are TRBV19 and TRBJ1-1; D may be TRBD1 (5 bases). Germline CDR1 and CDR2: LNHDA and SQIVND (reference sequence). The CDR3 is 16 residues long. V lost 5 bases and J lost 7, with 23 bases in between. CDR3 amino acids: CASSPGGFRVLSEAFF. The CDR3 nucleotides are TGTGCCAGTAGTCCTGGGGGGTTCAGGGTCTTGAGTGAAGCTTTCTTT.

V gene TRBV5-6 combines with J gene TRBJ2-7; tentative D call: TRBD1 (6 bases). CDR3 length: 14 residues. V gave up 1 base and J gave up 6 bases, with 14 bases separating them. The germline gives CDR1 SGHDT, CDR2 YYEEEE. The CDR3 spells CASSLKGVWGEQYV. The CDR3 DNA reads TGTGCCAGCAGCTTGAAGGGGGTTTGGGGCGAGCAGTACGTC.

The chain couples TRBV30 to TRBJ2-1; 10 nucleotides match TRBD1. V lost 1 base to trimming and J lost 9 bases; unmatched junction nucleotides: 21. The CDR3 sequence is 19 residues long. Germline V gene lookup returns CDR1 GTSNPN and CDR2 SVGIG (reference sequence). The CDR3 here is CAWSAPYPGTGVYNTEQFF. CDR3 bases: TGTGCCTGGAGTGCACCTTACCCCGGGACAGGGGTTTACAACACTGAGCAGTTCTTC.

This clone was recorded a few times. The chain joins TRBV4-2 to TRBJ1-2; D not certain. Trimming pared 0 bases from V and 4 bases from J, leaving 12 bases between. CDR1 and CDR2 from the germline V gene are LGHNA and YNFKEQ. CDR3 size: 15 residues. Written as DNA, the CDR3 is TGTGCCAGCAGCCAAGATCCAACGGCCGTCTATGGCTACACCTTC. It codes for CASSQDPTAVYGYTF.

The chain is built from TRBV18 and TRBJ2-3; tentatively, D is TRBD2 (7 bases). The CDR3 is 17 residues long. V dropped 2 bases and J dropped 0 bases, with 15 bases sitting between them. CDR1 KGHSH and CDR2 LQKENI come from the germline V gene. CDR3 DNA: TGTGCCAGCTCACCAGGGGGGGGCCCAGCGAGCACAGATACGCAGTATTTT. Protein product: CASSPGGGPASTDTQYF.

The J gene is TRBJ1-6, the V gene TRBV6-1; D is unresolved. The CDR3 runs 17 residues. CDR1 is MNHNS, CDR2 SASEGT, per germline. V lost 0 bases and J lost 0, with 9 bases in between. The chain's CDR3 is CASSEAMGYSYNSPLHF. CDR3 DNA sequence: TGTGCCAGCAGTGAAGCGATGGGTTACTCCTATAATTCACCCCTCCACTTT.

The chain links TRBV2 to TRBJ1-4, with TRBD1 matching over 12 bases. The CDR3 loop spans 13 amino acids. Germline V gene lookup returns CDR1 SNHLY and CDR2 FYNNEI. Trimming cost V 5 bases and J 14 bases; bases outside gene matches: 6. CDR3 sequence (DNA): TGTGCCAGCAGTCGGGACAGGGGGCAATATCTGTTTTTT. It codes for CASSRDRGQYLFF.

The V gene is TRBV10-1, the J gene TRBJ2-5, with D perhaps matching TRBD1 or TRBD2 (5 bases each). Per germline, CDR1 WNHNN and CDR2 SYGVQD (reference sequence). This CDR3 region has 13 residues. Trimming removed 4 bases at V and 4 bases at J, with 10 bases between. CDR3 residues: CASSGSRGETQYF. The CDR3 DNA reads TGCGCCAGCAGTGGGTCGAGGGGAGAGACCCAGTACTTC.

This clone was seen a handful of times. The rearrangement joins TRBV6-5 to TRBJ2-3; tentatively, D is TRBD1 (6 bases). V shed 8 bases and J shed 3 bases, with 18 bases lying between them. Germline values: CDR1 MNHEY, CDR2 SVGAGI. The CDR3 is 15 amino acids. CDR3 protein: CASGISGAITDTQYF. CDR3 sequence (DNA): TGTGCCAGCGGGATTTCAGGGGCTATTACAGATACGCAGTATTTT.

This rearrangement joins TRBV27 to TRBJ2-5; D might be TRBD1 (6 bases). Per the germline V gene, CDR1 is MNHEY and CDR2 is SMNVEV (reference sequence). The CDR3 is 15 amino acids. V dropped 4 bases and J dropped 1 base, with 13 bases sitting between them. In nucleotides, the CDR3 is TGTGCCAGCAGTTCCCCGACAGGCAGCCAAGAGACCCAGTACTTC. It yields the protein CASSSPTGSQETQYF.